These 27 T cell receptor beta chains came from one sample sequenced in a study of cytomegalovirus exposure and HLA in healthy donors. Amplification used 60 Vbeta primers and 13 Jbeta primers. Clones were read by immunoSEQ multiplex PCR, and TCRdb kept only the in-frame ones, dropping some. The sample holds 110,000 to 150,000 clones, around 76% seen once. The source material was PBMCs. All receptors come from a man in his late teens or twenties in good health and CMV-seronegative.

This chain links TRBV5-1 with TRBJ2-5, with 14 nucleotides matching TRBD2. CDR1 is SGHRS and CDR2 is YFSETQ in the germline V gene. The V segment lost 4 bases and the J segment 4 bases; nucleotides outside the gene matches: 6. The CDR3 is made up of 16 amino acids. CDR3 amino acids: CASSPGTSGSPETQYF. For the CDR3, the DNA is TGCGCCAGCAGCCCGGGGACTAGCGGGAGCCCAGAGACCCAGTACTTC.

The chain employs TRBV7-2 and TRBJ2-3, with D perhaps matching TRBD2 (6 bases). The CDR3 contains 15 residues. Germline CDR1 reads SGHTA; CDR2 reads FQGNSA. V shed 5 bases and J shed 1 base, with 13 bases lying between them. CDR3 in DNA: TGTGCCAGCAGCCCCCAAGCTAGCGGCACAGATACGCAGTATTTT. It specifies CASSPQASGTDTQYF.

For the CDR3, the DNA is TGCGCCAGCAGCCAAGACCCGGGACTGCCGAACACTGAAGCTTTCTTT. Its translation is CASSQDPGLPNTEAFF. The chain carries TRBV4-1 and TRBJ1-1, with TRBD1 as a possible D gene (5 bases). Trimming cost V 0 bases and J 1 base, with 12 bases left between them. CDR1 is MGHRA and CDR2 is YSYEKL in the germline V gene. This CDR3 region has 16 residues.

The gene calls are TRBV29-1 and TRBJ2-6, with 8 bases lining up with TRBD2. V shed 3 bases, J shed 3 bases, and the junction held 4 bases outside the gene matches. Germline CDR1 and CDR2: SQVTM and ANQGSEA. This CDR3 has 15 amino acids. CDR3 region: CSVDGGAFGANVLTF. The CDR3 nucleotides read TGCAGCGTTGACGGGGGGGCCTTTGGGGCCAACGTCCTGACTTTC.

V gene TRBV6-6 combines with J gene TRBJ1-3, with D uncertain. The V gene lost 4 bases and the J gene lost 4 bases, with 2 bases spanning the gap. Looked up from germline, CDR1 is MNHNY and CDR2 is SVGAGI (reference sequence). The CDR3 is 11 residues long. The CDR3 DNA reads as TGTGCCAGCAGTTTAGGAAACACCATATATTTT. It yields the protein CASSLGNTIYF.

The V gene is TRBV7-9, the J gene TRBJ2-3; no firm D call. V lost 1 base and J 9 bases, leaving 11 bases between the germline ends. This CDR3 comprises 13 residues. Germline lookup yields CDR1 SEHNR and CDR2 FQNEAQ (reference sequence). The CDR3 here is CASSLVVPSTQYF. The DNA for the CDR3 is TGTGCCAGCAGCTTAGTCGTCCCGAGCACGCAGTATTTT.

V is TRBV9 and J is TRBJ2-2; D remains ambiguous. The CDR3 contains 11 residues. Looked up from germline, CDR1 is SGDLS and CDR2 is YYNGEE. Trimming took 3 bases from V and 7 from J, leaving 4 bases between them. Here the CDR3 reads CASSANGELFF. CDR3 in DNA: TGTGCCAGCAGCGCCAACGGGGAGCTGTTTTTT.

The rearrangement links TRBV7-9 to TRBJ2-3; weak D call: TRBD1 (6 bases). The CDR3 length is 18 residues. V lost 5 bases to trimming and J lost 2 bases, with 23 bases between them. CDR1 SEHNR and CDR2 FQNEAQ come from the germline V gene (reference sequence). CDR3 sequence reads: CASSLTFRDTRNTDTQYF. CDR3 in DNA: TGTGCCAGCAGCCTCACCTTCCGGGACACCAGGAACACAGATACGCAGTATTTT.

The chain is built from TRBV10-1 and TRBJ2-7, with 11 bases aligning to TRBD2. Germline V gives CDR1 WNHNN, CDR2 SYGVQD (reference sequence). V shed 6 bases and J 3 bases; nucleotides not matched to a gene: 4. The CDR3 spans 14 residues. The CDR3: CASSRTSGYYEQYF. The DNA for the CDR3 is TGCGCCAGCAGCCGGACTAGCGGGTACTACGAGCAGTACTTC.

The rearrangement links TRBV29-1 to TRBJ2-5; 7 positions agree with TRBD2. Per the germline V gene, CDR1 is SQVTM and CDR2 is ANQGSEA. CDR3 length: 15 amino acids. After removal of 6 bases from V and 5 bases from J, the junction contained 15 bases not matched to a gene. The DNA of the CDR3 is TGCAGCGTAAGAGGGGAGGGGCGGAGTTCGGAGACCCAGTACTTC. It specifies CSVRGEGRSSETQYF.

The chain carries TRBV6-1 and TRBJ2-7, with 7 bases aligning to TRBD2. V lost 8 bases, J lost 6 bases, and 7 bases stayed unmatched. Germline values: CDR1 MNHNS, CDR2 SASEGT. The CDR3 consists of 12 residues. The DNA of the CDR3 is TGTGCCAGCGGGGGGGGAGCCTCCGAGCAGTACTTC. It translates to CASGGGASEQYF.

The gene calls are TRBV4-1 and TRBJ1-2; 7 bases are shared with TRBD1. The J segment lost 2 bases and the V segment lost 0 bases, leaving 3 bases of the junction unmatched. The CDR3 loop spans 15 amino acids. From germline, CDR1 is MGHRA and CDR2 YSYEKL. The CDR3 sequence: CASSQEETGNYGYTF. CDR3 nucleotide sequence: TGCGCCAGCAGCCAAGAGGAGACAGGGAACTATGGCTACACCTTC.

This sequence joins TRBV30 and TRBJ1-6; 8 bases map to TRBD1. CDR1 and CDR2 from the germline V gene are GTSNPN and SVGIG (reference sequence). This CDR3 contains 14 residues. V was clipped by 0 bases and J by 9 bases; unmatched bases: 4. The CDR3 DNA reads as TGTGCCTGGAGTGTGGGACAGGCCACTTCACCCCTCCACTTT. Translated: CAWSVGQATSPLHF. Variable domain in full (rest from reference TRBV30 and TRBJ1-6): SQTIHQWPATLVQPVGSPLSLECTVEGTSNPNLYWYRQAAGRGLQLLFYSVGIGQISSEVPQNLSASRPQDRQFILSSKKLLLSDSGFYLCAWSVGQATSPLHFGNGTRLTVT.

This clone was recorded only once. J is TRBJ2-7 and V is TRBV6-6; D unclear. Trimming took 4 bases from V and 8 from J, leaving 9 bases between them. Germline V gene sequence: CDR1 MNHNY, CDR2 SVGAGI (reference sequence). CDR3 length: 11 amino acids. The CDR3 is CASSSRQKQYF. The CDR3 DNA reads as TGTGCCAGCAGTTCCCGTCAGAAGCAGTACTTC.

This rearrangement joins TRBV11-3 to TRBJ2-5; a possible D gene is TRBD1 (5 bases). CDR3 length: 15 residues. Trimming shortened V by 1 base and J by 2 bases, and 11 bases separated the two germline ends. CDR1 is SGHNT and CDR2 is YENEEA in the germline V gene. The CDR3 nucleotides are TGTGCCAGCAGCTTAGGAGCAGGGTTGCAAGAGACCCAGTACTTC. This translates into CASSLGAGLQETQYF. The full variable domain, in which reference TRBV11-3 and TRBJ2-5 provide the parts outside the CDR3, is EAGVVQSPRYKIIEKKQPVAFWCNPISGHNTLYWYLQNLGQGPELLIRYENEEAVDDSQLPKDRFSAERLKGVDSTLKIQPAELGDSAVYLCASSLGAGLQETQYFGPGTRLLVL.

The chain has TRBV9 and TRBJ2-5; 11 nucleotides match TRBD2. The CDR3 has 16 amino acids. Germline V gene data show CDR1 as SGDLS and CDR2 as YYNGEE. J lost 3 bases, V lost 0 bases, and 4 bases had no gene match. CDR3 nucleotide sequence: TGTGCCAGCAGCGTAGAAGGGACTAGCGGAGAAGAGACCCAGTACTTC. The encoded protein is CASSVEGTSGEETQYF.

The chain recombines TRBV10-3 with TRBJ1-2; 7 nucleotides line up with TRBD1. Trimming removed 4 bases from V and 3 bases from J; junction bases left unmatched: 8. The CDR3 consists of 15 residues. Per the germline V gene, CDR1 is ENHRY and CDR2 is SYGVKD. Written as DNA, the CDR3 is TGTGCCATCAGTGTCCTAACTCAGGGGGACTATGGCTACACCTTC. Translated: CAISVLTQGDYGYTF.

The V gene is TRBV7-8, the J gene TRBJ2-7, with 7 bases aligning to TRBD2. V lost 2 bases, J lost 3 bases, and 13 bases stayed unmatched. CDR1 is SGHVS, CDR2 FQNEAQ, per germline. This CDR3 has 17 amino acids. CDR3 residues: CASSLKGLQLKGYEQYF. The CDR3 coding sequence is TGTGCCAGCAGCTTAAAGGGACTACAACTTAAGGGCTACGAGCAGTACTTC.

The gene calls are TRBV6-5 and TRBJ2-5, with no clear D. The DNA end lines up better with TRBJ2-7; the J call may be wrong. Germline lookup yields CDR1 MNHEY and CDR2 SVGAGI. The CDR3 length is 16 residues. The CDR3 sequence: CASSYSAPTEIYEQYF. CDR3 bases: TGTGCCAGCAGTTACTCGGCCCCGACTGAAATCTACGAGCAGTACTTC.

The genes are TRBV4-1 and TRBJ2-5, with D possibly matching TRBD1 (5 bases). V was shortened by 1 base and J by 7 bases, with 10 bases between the two germline ends. The CDR3 is 13 residues long. CDR1 and CDR2 (germline): MGHRA, YSYEKL. Here the CDR3 reads CASSQGGDWTQYF. In DNA, the CDR3 is TGCGCCAGCAGCCAAGGGGGCGATTGGACCCAGTACTTC.

The chain recombines TRBV30 with TRBJ1-1, with D hard to call. Trimming cost V 1 base and J 4 bases, with 10 bases left between them. The germline V gene has CDR1 GTSNPN and CDR2 SVGIG (reference sequence). The CDR3 runs to 13 residues. This CDR3 is CAWSERWSTEAFF. DNA for the CDR3: TGTGCCTGGAGTGAGCGGTGGAGCACTGAAGCTTTCTTT.

V is TRBV28 and J is TRBJ2-7; 12 bases fit TRBD1. The CDR3 is 17 residues long. V lost 2 bases, J lost 0 bases, and 5 bases stayed unmatched. The germline CDR1 and CDR2 sequences are MDHEN and SYDVKM. The DNA for the CDR3 is TGTGCCAGCAGTTTAGGGACAGGGGGCGCGGTCTCCTACGAGCAGTACTTC. Amino acid sequence: CASSLGTGGAVSYEQYF. The full variable domain, completed using reference TRBV28 and TRBJ2-7, is DVKVTQSSRYLVKRTGEKVFLECVQDMDHENMFWYRQDPGLGLRLIYFSYDVKMKEKGDIPEGYSVSREKKERFSLILESASTNQTSMYLCASSLGTGGAVSYEQYFGPGTRLTVT.

V and J are TRBV27 and TRBJ2-7; D is perhaps TRBD2 (5 bases). This CDR3 has 13 amino acids. Germline loops: CDR1 MNHEY, CDR2 SMNVEV (reference sequence). Trimming removed 2 bases from V and 4 bases from J, with 9 bases in between. CDR3 DNA: TGTGCCAGCAGTTTAACGGGCGGGTACGAGCAGTACTTC. This codes for CASSLTGGYEQYF.

The rearrangement links TRBV2 to TRBJ2-7, with TRBD2 as a possible D gene (6 bases). V lost 8 bases and J 1 base, leaving 18 bases between the germline ends. The CDR3 runs 15 residues. The V gene's germline CDR1 is SNHLY and CDR2 FYNNEI. The CDR3 spells CASGDGTATSYEQYF. The DNA of the CDR3 is TGTGCCAGCGGCGACGGGACTGCCACTTCCTACGAGCAGTACTTC.

The rearrangement links TRBV5-1 to TRBJ2-1; no clear D. Germline V lookup: CDR1 SGHRS, CDR2 YFSETQ. The CDR3 is made up of 13 amino acids. Trimming removed 0 bases from V and 6 bases from J, with 7 bases in between. Here the CDR3 reads CASSLGGSNEQFF. The CDR3 nucleotides are TGCGCCAGCAGCTTGGGCGGTAGCAATGAGCAGTTCTTC.

The CDR3 region is CAISDILNGGTEAFF. The DNA for the CDR3 is TGTGCCATCAGTGACATCCTAAATGGAGGCACTGAAGCTTTCTTT. The gene calls are TRBV10-3 and TRBJ1-1, with D hard to call. With 3 bases removed from V and 4 bases from J, the gap between germline ends came to 15 bases. This CDR3 spans 15 amino acids. The germline V gene encodes CDR1 ENHRY and CDR2 SYGVKD.

The rearrangement links TRBV5-4 to TRBJ1-2, with 8 positions matching TRBD1. In germline, CDR1 is SGHNT, CDR2 YYREEE (reference sequence). This CDR3 region has 16 residues. Trimming removed 4 bases from V and 2 bases from J; junction bases left unmatched: 10. CDR3 in amino acids: CASSAWTGLGNYGYTF. CDR3 in DNA: TGTGCCAGCAGCGCATGGACAGGGCTGGGAAACTATGGCTACACCTTC. Combining the CDR3 with reference TRBV5-4 and TRBJ1-2 gives the whole variable domain ETGVTQSPTHLIKTRGQQVTLRCSSQSGHNTVSWYQQALGQGPQFIFQYYREEENGRGNFPPRFSGLQFPNYSSELNVNALELDDSALYLCASSAWTGLGNYGYTFGSGTRLTVV.